Presented here are 16 T cell receptor beta chains from one specimen sequenced in a study of T cell repertoires in cytomegalovirus infection. Their antigens are not known. A single record per CDR3 protein comes from TCRdb applying MiXCR to the reads. The sample shows some 940,000 distinct CDR3 sequences, 30% to 40% of them seen only once. The starting material was cultured CD8+ T cells from PBMCs, obtained from culture after CMV antigen stimulation. These receptor sequences come from a human donor in good health (CMV status not recorded). Some clones in this sample may be carry-over from other donors' samples.

V gene TRBV5-4 combines with J gene TRBJ2-4, with a tentative D call TRBD2 (5 bases). This CDR3 has 18 amino acids. Germline CDR1 reads SGHNT; CDR2 reads YYREEE (reference sequence). Trimming left V 0 bases short and J 0 bases short, with 16 bases between. CDR3 in amino acids: CASSLGGPGESAKNIQYF. CDR3 bases: TGTGCCAGCAGCTTGGGTGGGCCCGGGGAGTCAGCCAAAAACATTCAGTACTTC. The full variable domain, rest sourced from reference TRBV5-4 and TRBJ2-4, is ETGVTQSPTHLIKTRGQQVTLRCSSQSGHNTVSWYQQALGQGPQFIFQYYREEENGRGNFPPRFSGLQFPNYSSELNVNALELDDSALYLCASSLGGPGESAKNIQYFGAGTRLSVL.

The V call is TRBV2, the J call TRBJ2-7; TRBD1 matches at 7 bases. The junction had 6 bases not matched to a gene; V was cut back by 2 bases and J by 5 bases. In germline, CDR1 is SNHLY, CDR2 FYNNEI. The CDR3 sequence is 14 residues long. CDR3 in DNA: TGTGCCAGCAGTGAAAGGGACAGCGGCCACGAGCAGTACTTC. Translating gives CASSERDSGHEQYF.

The chain links TRBV27 to TRBJ1-1, with D perhaps TRBD1 (6 bases). V lost 0 bases and J lost 9, with 14 bases in between. The CDR3 extends over 14 amino acids. CDR1 MNHEY and CDR2 SMNVEV come from the germline V gene (reference sequence). The CDR3 loop reads CASSLSIGGPQAFF. CDR3 nucleotides: TGTGCCAGCAGTTTATCGATAGGGGGACCTCAAGCTTTCTTT.

This clonotype was counted a few times. This chain connects TRBV6-5 to TRBJ1-4; 7 positions agree with TRBD1. The CDR3 contains 14 residues. Germline V gives CDR1 MNHEY, CDR2 SVGAGI. The ends lost 6 bases at V and 6 bases at J; junction bases unmatched: 7. The CDR3 region has the DNA TGTGCCAGCAGCCCGGGGACAGCCGATGAAAAACTGTTTTTT. Protein sequence: CASSPGTADEKLFF.

This chain uses TRBV18 with TRBJ2-1; 7 bases match TRBD1. V was pared by 0 bases and J by 1 base, with 3 bases of the junction left unmatched. The germline gives CDR1 KGHSH, CDR2 LQKENI. The CDR3 consists of 16 residues. The CDR3 sequence is CASSPPGTDSYNEQFF. The CDR3 nucleotides read TGTGCCAGCTCACCACCGGGGACAGATTCCTACAATGAGCAGTTCTTC.

The chain combines TRBV7-8 with TRBJ1-4; 7 positions match TRBD1. Germline lookup yields CDR1 SGHVS and CDR2 FQNEAQ. The CDR3 extends over 14 amino acids. Trimming took 5 bases from V and 7 from J; bases not matched to a gene: 7. CDR3 in DNA: TGTGCCAGCAGCCTGAGACAGGGAGGTGAAAAACTGTTTTTT. It codes for CASSLRQGGEKLFF.

The gene calls are TRBV5-5 and TRBJ1-2; TRBD1 is a possible D gene (6 bases). This CDR3 is 15 amino acids long. Trimming left V 2 bases short and J 4 bases short, with 15 bases between. In germline, CDR1 is SGHKS, CDR2 YYEKEE (reference sequence). CDR3 in amino acids: CASSLGTLGSYGYTF. CDR3 sequence (DNA): TGTGCCAGCAGCTTAGGGACACTCGGGAGCTATGGCTACACCTTC.

This clonotype was detected only a few times. The genes are TRBV29-1 and TRBJ2-1; 8 bases are a match to TRBD2. The CDR3 loop spans 16 amino acids. Germline CDR1 is SQVTM and CDR2 is ANQGSEA. V shed 0 bases, J shed 3 bases, and the junction held 7 bases outside the gene matches. The CDR3 nucleotides read TGCAGCGTTGAAGATCTTCCTAGCGGGCGCTACAATGAGCAGTTCTTC. Amino acid sequence: CSVEDLPSGRYNEQFF.

The chain has TRBV6-1 and TRBJ2-7; weak D call: TRBD1 (6 bases). The V and J ends lost 1 base and 6 bases respectively, with 10 bases between them. This CDR3 contains 13 residues. The germline gives CDR1 MNHNS, CDR2 SASEGT. The CDR3 loop reads CASSEVARGEQYV. CDR3 DNA sequence: TGTGCCAGCAGTGAAGTCGCCAGGGGCGAGCAGTACGTC.

This clonotype was picked up many times. This chain connects TRBV7-2 to TRBJ2-7, with D possibly matching TRBD2 (5 bases). CDR3 length: 14 amino acids. V gave up 2 bases and J gave up 2 bases, with 10 bases separating them. The germline gives CDR1 SGHTA, CDR2 FQGNSA. The CDR3 spells CASSLTGIAYEQYV. The CDR3 DNA sequence: TGTGCCAGCAGCTTAACCGGGATTGCCTACGAGCAGTACGTC.

This rearrangement joins TRBV4-3 to TRBJ1-1; TRBD1 matches at 8 bases. V lost 5 bases to trimming and J lost 0 bases; unmatched junction nucleotides: 5. Germline CDR1 LGHNA, CDR2 YSLEER. The CDR3 has 15 amino acids. The DNA of the CDR3 is TGCGCCAGCAGCGACGGACAGGGTTTGAACACTGAAGCTTTCTTT. It specifies CASSDGQGLNTEAFF.

The rearrangement uses TRBV4-3 and TRBJ2-2; D unclear. V gave up 2 bases and J gave up 5 bases, with 9 bases separating them. The germline V gene has CDR1 LGHNA and CDR2 YSLEER. The length of the CDR3 is 14 residues. CDR3 loop: CASSQWGGTGELFF. In DNA, the CDR3 is TGCGCCAGCAGCCAATGGGGTGGGACCGGGGAGCTGTTTTTT.

In DNA form, the CDR3 reads TGTGCCAGCAGCTTATGGCGGGCACACGAGCAGTACTTC. Amino acids: CASSLWRAHEQYF. The chain employs TRBV11-2 and TRBJ2-7, with D perhaps matching TRBD2 (5 bases). The germline V and J ends were trimmed by 2 bases and 5 bases, with 10 bases remaining between them. CDR1 is SGHAT, CDR2 FQNNGV, per germline. This CDR3 is 13 amino acids long.

The genes are TRBV29-1 and TRBJ2-7; the D is unclear. The CDR3 sequence is 12 residues long. Trimming left V 1 base short and J 5 bases short, with 9 bases between. The germline V gene encodes CDR1 SQVTM and CDR2 ANQGSEA. In DNA, the CDR3 is TGCAGCGTTGAAGGGTTAGGGAACGAGCAGTACGTC. It specifies CSVEGLGNEQYV.

The chain employs TRBV19 and TRBJ1-2; possible D gene TRBD1, 6 bases. Germline loops: CDR1 LNHDA, CDR2 SQIVND (reference sequence). Deletions cut 7 bases from V and 4 bases from J, with 16 bases between. CDR3 length: 14 amino acids. The CDR3 spells CASTPSDSPYGYTF. The CDR3 nucleotides read TGTGCCAGTACCCCTTCGGACAGCCCCTATGGCTACACCTTC.

The chain links TRBV9 to TRBJ2-7; D not resolved. From germline, CDR1 is SGDLS and CDR2 YYNGEE. The CDR3 has 15 amino acids. V lost 3 bases, J lost 2 bases, and 15 bases lay in between. The CDR3 loop is CASSAQSALTYEQYF. The CDR3 nucleotides are TGTGCCAGCAGCGCCCAGAGCGCACTTACCTACGAGCAGTACTTC.